Following are 8 T cell receptor beta chains from one sample sequenced in a study of blood T cell repertoires in COVID-19. Profiled with immunoSEQ multiplex PCR; TCRdb holds only in-frame clones, not every one. This table holds about 230,000 clones, about 90% found once. Sequenced material: PBMCs or T cells enriched from blood (not recorded which). The receptors were gathered from a woman under 40 with acute COVID-19.

J is TRBJ2-2 and V is TRBV9; possibly TRBD2 for D (5 bases). Trimming removed 0 bases from V and 3 bases from J, with 18 bases in between. Germline lookup yields CDR1 SGDLS and CDR2 YYNGEE. The CDR3 consists of 18 residues. The CDR3, as DNA: TGTGCCAGCAGCGTAGATCCCATTGTTAGCGCCGACACCGGGGAGCTGTTTTTT. As protein: CASSVDPIVSADTGELFF.

The chain links TRBV5-4 to TRBJ1-4, with D possibly TRBD1 on 6 matching bases. Deletions cut 2 bases from V and 5 bases from J, with 10 bases between. This CDR3 contains 14 residues. CDR1 and CDR2 (germline): SGHNT, YYREEE (reference sequence). The CDR3 nucleotides read TGTGCCAGCAGCTTTGCACAGGGAAATGAAAAACTGTTTTTT. Its protein is CASSFAQGNEKLFF.

The chain employs TRBV9 and TRBJ1-3, with D perhaps matching TRBD1 (6 bases). There are 17 residues in the CDR3. Trimming shortened V by 3 bases and J by 2 bases, and 18 bases separated the two germline ends. CDR1 and CDR2 from the germline V gene are SGDLS and YYNGEE. The CDR3: CASSANPQGLTGNTIYF. The CDR3 region has the DNA TGTGCCAGCAGCGCCAACCCGCAGGGGTTAACTGGAAACACCATATATTTT.

This chain links TRBV7-8 with TRBJ1-6, with 8 nucleotides matching TRBD1. The V and J ends lost 5 bases and 11 bases, in that order; junction bases with no gene match: 14. Germline V lookup: CDR1 SGHVS, CDR2 FQNEAQ. CDR3 size: 16 residues. This chain's CDR3 is CASSPGSGGEETPLHF. CDR3 coding DNA: TGTGCCAGCAGCCCCGGATCAGGGGGCGAGGAAACACCCCTCCACTTT. The complete variable domain, with remaining parts taken from reference TRBV7-8 and TRBJ1-6, reads GAGVSQSPRYKVAKRGQDVALRCDPISGHVSLFWYQQALGQGPEFLTYFQNEAQLDKSGLPSDRFFAERPEGSVSTLKIQRTQQEDSAVYLCASSPGSGGEETPLHFGNGTRLTVT.

This clone was recorded at least ten times. The chain uses TRBV6-2 or TRBV6-3 and TRBJ1-1; D is unresolved. The CDR3 sequence is 14 residues long. V dropped 4 bases and J dropped 0 bases, with 9 bases sitting between them. The V gene's germline CDR1 is MNHEY and CDR2 SVGEGT. The CDR3 here is CASSFPRMNTEAFF. For the CDR3, the DNA is TGTGCCAGCAGTTTCCCGAGAATGAACACTGAAGCTTTCTTT.

This clone was seen many times. The chain couples TRBV6-1 to TRBJ1-2, with 7 nucleotides matching TRBD1. The CDR3 spans 14 residues. The junction had 4 bases not matched to a gene; V was cut back by 3 bases and J by 3 bases. Looked up from germline, CDR1 is MNHNS and CDR2 is SASEGT. The DNA for the CDR3 is TGTGCCAGCAGTGACACAGGGGTGGACTATGGCTACACCTTC. Protein: CASSDTGVDYGYTF.

The chain recombines TRBV6-5 with TRBJ2-7, with TRBD1 matching 7 bases. This CDR3 is built from 14 residues. Germline V CDR1 and CDR2: MNHEY, SVGAGI. Trimming removed 5 bases from V and 1 base from J; junction bases left unmatched: 5. The CDR3 reads CASSSWDSSYEQYF. The CDR3 nucleotides are TGTGCCAGCAGTAGTTGGGACAGTTCCTACGAGCAGTACTTC.

The rearrangement uses TRBV30 and TRBJ2-1, with 10 bases identical to TRBD2. CDR1 GTSNPN and CDR2 SVGIG come from the germline V gene (reference sequence). V shed 4 bases, J shed 4 bases, and the junction held 7 bases outside the gene matches. This CDR3 has 15 residues. CDR3 region: CAWTRTSGPYNEQFF. As DNA, the CDR3 is TGTGCCTGGACTCGGACTAGCGGACCATACAATGAGCAGTTCTTC.